This T cell receptor beta chain derives from a study of Ad26.COV2.S vaccination and SARS-CoV-2 variants. Germline V lookup: CDR1 MGHRA, CDR2 YSYEKL. The germline V and J ends were trimmed by 0 bases and 4 bases, with 13 bases remaining between them. The CDR3 extends over 16 amino acids. The treatment: about 20 received Ad26.COV2.S at low or high dose, single or two shots; five or six received placebo; per-sample allocation not given. Day 63 following the first vaccine or placebo injection was when the samples were taken. Method: immunoSEQ multiplex PCR; TCRdb's copy keeps in-frame clones and lacks some. The sample has some 480,000 clones; roughly 85% are singletons.

This TCR derives from a person between 18 and 65 years old who received the Ad26.COV2.S COVID-19 vaccine or a placebo. This chain links TRBV4-1 with TRBJ1-5; no clear D gene. The sample was peripheral blood, taken in a trial of Ad26.COV2.S vaccine versus placebo. This chain's CDR3 is CASSQDVAPPNQPQHF. The CDR3 DNA sequence: TGCGCCAGCAGCCAAGATGTAGCTCCTCCAAATCAGCCCCAGCATTTT.